Listed below are T cell receptor beta chains from one sample, sequenced in a study of cytomegalovirus exposure and HLA in healthy donors. Repertoires were generated with immunoSEQ multiplex PCR, while TCRdb's copy carries only in-frame clones and drops some. The table includes 200,000 or so clones, 70% to 85% detected once. The sample consisted of PBMCs. The receptor source for this set is a woman aged 30 to 39 in good health and CMV-seropositive. The CDR3 runs from the conserved cysteine through the conserved F or W. The D gene is left open where the match is weak. Size is stated for part of the rows, as once, few or many counts, or as a class when the clone is expanded.

V gene: TRBV9
D gene: NA
clone size: NA
J gene: TRBJ1-1
CDR3 DNA: TGTGCCAGCAGCGAGGGGACTGGAGGTGAGACTGAAGCTTTCTTT
CDR3 protein: CASSEGTGGETEAFF

V gene: TRBV2
D gene: TRBD2
clone size: NA
J gene: TRBJ2-1
CDR3 DNA: TGTGCCAGCAGTTTAGAGCGGGAGGGAGACAATGAGCAGTTCTTC
CDR3 protein: CASSLEREGDNEQFF

V gene: TRBV29-1
D gene: NA
clone size: once
J gene: TRBJ2-5
CDR3 DNA: TGCAGCGTTGCCGTAGACCGGGGGAGAGGGACCCAGTACTTC
CDR3 protein: CSVAVDRGRGTQYF

V gene: TRBV6-5
D gene: TRBD2
clone size: NA
J gene: TRBJ2-7
CDR3 DNA: TGTGCCAGCAGTTCCGGGACTAGCGGGATTGGCGAGCAGTACTTC
CDR3 protein: CASSSGTSGIGEQYF

V gene: TRBV6-5
D gene: NA
clone size: NA
J gene: TRBJ2-1
CDR3 DNA: TGTGCCAGCAGTCGCGGCGGGATCCTCTACAATGAGCAGTTCTTC
CDR3 protein: CASSRGGILYNEQFF

V gene: TRBV19
D gene: TRBD1
clone size: NA
J gene: TRBJ1-2
CDR3 DNA: TGTGCCAGTACCCCCCTAGGGCAGGGGGATGACTATGGCTACACCTTC
CDR3 protein: CASTPLGQGDDYGYTF

V gene: TRBV6-5
D gene: TRBD1
clone size: once
J gene: TRBJ2-7
CDR3 DNA: TGTGCCAGCAGTTACTCGAGTTGGGACAGGGCGGACGAGCAGTACTTC
CDR3 protein: CASSYSSWDRADEQYF

V gene: TRBV6-5
D gene: NA
clone size: NA
J gene: TRBJ1-2
CDR3 DNA: TGTGCCAGCAGTTACCCGTTTGGGGCGGGCTACACCTTC
CDR3 protein: CASSYPFGAGYTF

V gene: TRBV28
D gene: NA
clone size: NA
J gene: TRBJ1-5
CDR3 DNA: TGTGCCAGCCGATCAGGCAATCAGCCCCAGCATTTT
CDR3 protein: CASRSGNQPQHF

V gene: TRBV18
D gene: NA
clone size: NA
J gene: TRBJ2-3
CDR3 DNA: TGTGCCAGCTCACCTCGTACTAGCACAGATACGCAGTATTTT
CDR3 protein: CASSPRTSTDTQYF

V gene: TRBV2
D gene: NA
clone size: NA
J gene: TRBJ2-3
CDR3 DNA: TGTGCCAGCAGTTCCCGGACAGAGGCCCCAGATACGCAGTATTTT
CDR3 protein: CASSSRTEAPDTQYF

V gene: TRBV25-1
D gene: NA
clone size: NA
J gene: TRBJ1-1
CDR3 DNA: TGTGCCAGCCGGGAAGTGGAAGCTTTCTTT
CDR3 protein: CASREVEAFF

V gene: TRBV15
D gene: NA
clone size: NA
J gene: TRBJ2-6
CDR3 DNA: TGTGCCACCAGCAGGACGGGTAGGGCCAACGTCCTGACTTTC
CDR3 protein: CATSRTGRANVLTF

V gene: TRBV19
D gene: TRBD1
clone size: NA
J gene: TRBJ2-7
CDR3 DNA: TGTGCCAGTAGTATCCGGGACAGGCCCTACGAGCAGTACTTC
CDR3 protein: CASSIRDRPYEQYF

V gene: TRBV28
D gene: TRBD1
clone size: once
J gene: TRBJ1-1
CDR3 DNA: TGTGCCAGCAGTCGACAGGGCTGGGCTTTCTTT
CDR3 protein: CASSRQGWAFF

V gene: TRBV28
D gene: TRBD1
clone size: NA
J gene: TRBJ2-1
CDR3 DNA: TGTGCCAGCAGTTCACCGCGACAGGGACCCTACAATGAGCAGTTCTTC
CDR3 protein: CASSSPRQGPYNEQFF

V gene: TRBV19
D gene: NA
clone size: NA
J gene: TRBJ1-2
CDR3 DNA: TGTGCCAGTAGTAAGGGAGCCTTAGCTAACTATGGCTACACCTTC
CDR3 protein: CASSKGALANYGYTF

V gene: TRBV10-3
D gene: TRBD1
clone size: NA
J gene: TRBJ1-5
CDR3 DNA: TGTGCCATCAGGGACAGGGCCGGGCAGCCCCAGCATTTT
CDR3 protein: CAIRDRAGQPQHF

V gene: TRBV4-1
D gene: NA
clone size: NA
J gene: TRBJ1-5
CDR3 DNA: TGCGCCAGCAGCCAAGAATCAGGCAGCCATCAGCCCCAGCATTTT
CDR3 protein: CASSQESGSHQPQHF

V gene: TRBV2
D gene: TRBD1
clone size: NA
J gene: TRBJ2-7
CDR3 DNA: TGTGCCAGCAGTGAGGACAGGGGACTCTACGAGCAGTACTTC
CDR3 protein: CASSEDRGLYEQYF

V gene: TRBV7-7
D gene: TRBD2
clone size: NA
J gene: TRBJ2-3
CDR3 DNA: TGTGCTAGCAGCTTAGCGGGAGGAGAGGCAGATACGCAGTATTTT
CDR3 protein: CASSLAGGEADTQYF

V gene: TRBV9
D gene: NA
clone size: NA
J gene: TRBJ2-3
CDR3 DNA: TGTGCCAGCAGCGTAGATTCGGAGCGAACCACAGATACGCAGTATTTT
CDR3 protein: CASSVDSERTTDTQYF

V gene: TRBV28
D gene: NA
clone size: NA
J gene: TRBJ2-3
CDR3 DNA: TGTGCCAGCCTCCAGGGGACCAGAACGCAGTATTTT
CDR3 protein: CASLQGTRTQYF

V gene: TRBV6-6
D gene: NA
clone size: NA
J gene: TRBJ1-2
CDR3 DNA: TGTGCCAGCAGTTACTCGGTGGAGGGCTTTGGCTACACCTTC
CDR3 protein: CASSYSVEGFGYTF

V gene: TRBV18
D gene: NA
clone size: NA
J gene: TRBJ1-1
CDR3 DNA: TGTGCCAGCTCACCAACCCAGGGGCCTGGTAACACTGAAGCTTTCTTT
CDR3 protein: CASSPTQGPGNTEAFF

V gene: TRBV9
D gene: TRBD1
clone size: NA
J gene: TRBJ2-4
CDR3 DNA: TGTGCCAGCAGCGCAGGGGACAGGGATTACATTCAGTACTTC
CDR3 protein: CASSAGDRDYIQYF

V gene: TRBV2
D gene: TRBD1
clone size: NA
J gene: TRBJ1-2
CDR3 DNA: TGTGCCAGCAGAACCCGGGACAGGGATGGCTACACCTTC
CDR3 protein: CASRTRDRDGYTF

V gene: TRBV27
D gene: TRBD1
clone size: NA
J gene: TRBJ2-6
CDR3 DNA: TGTGCCAGCAGTTCCAACCCTGCAGGGGGAAACGTCCTGACTTTC
CDR3 protein: CASSSNPAGGNVLTF

V gene: TRBV28
D gene: TRBD1
clone size: NA
J gene: TRBJ2-2
CDR3 DNA: TGTGCCAGCAGTCCTGCCCTGACAGGGGATGGGGAGCTGTTTTTT
CDR3 protein: CASSPALTGDGELFF

V gene: TRBV15
D gene: TRBD2
clone size: NA
J gene: TRBJ2-1
CDR3 DNA: TGTGCCACCAGCAGAGATAAGACTAGCGGGAGGGAAAACAATGAGCAGTTCTTC
CDR3 protein: CATSRDKTSGRENNEQFF

V gene: TRBV29-1
D gene: TRBD2
clone size: NA
J gene: TRBJ2-3
CDR3 DNA: TGCAGCGTTGAAACTAGCGGGAGTTCGGATACGCAGTATTTT
CDR3 protein: CSVETSGSSDTQYF

V gene: TRBV15
D gene: NA
clone size: NA
J gene: TRBJ1-5
CDR3 DNA: TGTGCCACCAGCAGGGATGCGCAGACTGGAAGCAATCAGCCCCAGCATTTT
CDR3 protein: CATSRDAQTGSNQPQHF

V gene: TRBV6-1
D gene: TRBD1
clone size: once
J gene: TRBJ1-2
CDR3 DNA: TGTGCCAGCAGTGAACCGGACAGGGTGGGCTATGGCTACACCTTC
CDR3 protein: CASSEPDRVGYGYTF

V gene: TRBV4-2
D gene: TRBD1
clone size: NA
J gene: TRBJ2-2
CDR3 DNA: TGTGCCAGCAGCCAAGAGCGGACAGGAGATACTTGGGAGCTGTTTTTT
CDR3 protein: CASSQERTGDTWELFF

V gene: TRBV27
D gene: NA
clone size: NA
J gene: TRBJ1-1
CDR3 DNA: TGTGCCAGCAGTGGGGGGGGCTTCACTGAAGCTTTCTTT
CDR3 protein: CASSGGGFTEAFF

V gene: TRBV28
D gene: NA
clone size: NA
J gene: TRBJ1-2
CDR3 DNA: TGTGCCAGCAGTTCCCTCGTAACAGTGTCATATGGCTACACCTTC
CDR3 protein: CASSSLVTVSYGYTF

V gene: TRBV30
D gene: NA
clone size: few
J gene: TRBJ1-5
CDR3 DNA: TGTGCCTGGAGTGCACAGCTTAGAGAAGTGCCCCAGCATTTT
CDR3 protein: CAWSAQLREVPQHF

V gene: TRBV5-1
D gene: NA
clone size: NA
J gene: TRBJ1-1
CDR3 DNA: TGCGCCAGCAGCTTACTACACAGGGAGGGGCCTGAAGCTTTCTTT
CDR3 protein: CASSLLHREGPEAFF

V gene: TRBV5-1
D gene: NA
clone size: NA
J gene: TRBJ2-1
CDR3 DNA: TGCGCCAGCAGCTTAATTGACGGGGGCTACAATGAGCAGTTCTTC
CDR3 protein: CASSLIDGGYNEQFF

V gene: TRBV6-5
D gene: NA
clone size: NA
J gene: TRBJ2-3
CDR3 DNA: TGTGCCAGCAGTTACTCTCAGGGGAGCACAGATACGCAGTATTTT
CDR3 protein: CASSYSQGSTDTQYF